Below, 17 T cell receptor beta chains from the same sample are listed, as sequenced in a study of T cell responses to AZD1222 COVID-19 vaccine. Only in-frame clones appear in the TCRdb table, and some are missing; sequencing was by immunoSEQ multiplex PCR. The sample lists under 150,000 clones, more than 85% occurring once. The sequences come from peripheral blood, collected on day 0 of AZD1222 vaccination. The receptors shown here come from an adult in good health.

The chain recombines TRBV5-1 with TRBJ2-5; 7 nucleotides match TRBD2. Germline lookup yields CDR1 SGHRS and CDR2 YFSETQ. This CDR3 region has 16 residues. V lost 3 bases, J lost 1 base, and 9 bases stayed unmatched. CDR3 bases: TGCGCCAGCAGCTATGGACTAGATCAGATCCAAGAGACCCAGTACTTC. It specifies CASSYGLDQIQETQYF.

This chain uses TRBV29-1 with TRBJ2-2; D may be TRBD2 (6 bases). This CDR3 has 12 residues. The ends were cut back, 6 bases at V and 10 bases at J, with 15 bases in the middle. The V gene's germline CDR1 is SQVTM and CDR2 ANQGSEA. CDR3 sequence reads: CSVLTPSEELFF. Here the CDR3 DNA reads TGCAGCGTCTTGACCCCTAGCGAGGAGCTGTTTTTT.

The chain has TRBV10-3 and TRBJ1-2; D ambiguous. CDR1 is ENHRY, CDR2 SYGVKD, per germline. Trimming cost V 2 bases and J 6 bases, with 19 bases left between them. CDR3 length equals 16 residues. CDR3 coding DNA: TGTGCCATCAGTGAGCTAGGACTCAATAATGGAAATGGCTACACCTTC. Its translation: CAISELGLNNGNGYTF.

The chain recombines TRBV7-3 with TRBJ2-7; D gene uncertain. The CDR3 is 13 residues long. Trimming took 5 bases from V and 3 from J, leaving 11 bases between them. Germline CDR1 and CDR2: SGHTA and FQGTGA. In nucleotides, the CDR3 is TGTGCCAGCAGCCAAGGTCCGGGCTACGAGCAGTACTTC. This encodes CASSQGPGYEQYF.

This chain uses TRBV9 with TRBJ2-1; the match to TRBD2 covers 7 bases. This CDR3 is 13 amino acids long. Germline trimming cut 4 bases from V and 8 bases from J; bases unmatched to any gene: 6. Germline CDR1 SGDLS, CDR2 YYNGEE. The CDR3 protein is CASSPREGDEQFF. CDR3 nucleotide sequence: TGTGCCAGCAGCCCCAGGGAGGGCGATGAGCAGTTCTTC.

The chain uses TRBV28 and TRBJ2-7; the match to TRBD1 covers 9 bases. With 8 bases clipped from V and 4 bases from J, the junction kept 12 bases outside the gene matches. Per germline, CDR1 MDHEN and CDR2 SYDVKM. There are 15 residues in the CDR3. CDR3: CASFALGTGTYEQYF. The CDR3 DNA follows: TGTGCCAGCTTTGCTCTCGGGACAGGGACTTACGAGCAGTACTTC.

The chain employs TRBV19 and TRBJ1-4, with D perhaps TRBD1 (5 bases). Germline CDR1 reads LNHDA; CDR2 reads SQIVND (reference sequence). This CDR3 contains 12 residues. Deletions cut 10 bases from V and 4 bases from J, with 10 bases between. In DNA form, the CDR3 reads TGTGCCACAAAGACAGTTAATGAAAAACTGTTTTTT. Translated, it gives CATKTVNEKLFF. The variable domain in full, completed from reference TRBV19 and TRBJ1-4, reads DGGITQSPKYLFRKEGQNVTLSCEQNLNHDAMYWYRQDPGQGLRLIYYSQIVNDFQKGDIAEGYSVSREKKESFPLTVTSAQKNPTAFYLCATKTVNEKLFFGSGTQLSVL.

J is TRBJ2-4 and V is TRBV5-6; weak D call: TRBD2 (5 bases). Trimming took off 3 bases at V and 1 base at J, with 17 bases between the two ends. The V gene's germline CDR1 is SGHDT and CDR2 YYEEEE. The CDR3 runs 17 residues. CDR3 loop: CASSSLLTGSAKNIQYF. The CDR3 nucleotides are TGTGCCAGCAGCTCCCTGTTAACGGGATCGGCCAAAAACATTCAGTACTTC.

V is TRBV6-5 and J is TRBJ2-3; tentatively, D is TRBD1 (5 bases). The V end was cut by 6 bases, the J end by 6 bases, with 10 bases between. This CDR3 comprises 12 residues. CDR1 and CDR2 (germline): MNHEY, SVGAGI. CDR3 DNA sequence: TGTGCCAGCAGGAGACCAGGGGATACGCAGTATTTT. Translating it yields CASRRPGDTQYF.

The chain employs TRBV6-1 and TRBJ1-3, with unresolved D. Germline values: CDR1 MNHNS, CDR2 SASEGT. V lost 3 bases, J lost 0 bases, and 6 bases lay in between. The CDR3 totals 14 residues. The CDR3: CASSDHSSGNTIYF. The CDR3 DNA reads TGTGCCAGCAGTGATCACAGCTCTGGAAACACCATATATTTT.

The chain carries TRBV4-3 and TRBJ2-1; D possibly corresponds to TRBD2 (5 bases). CDR3 length: 17 residues. Germline V gene lookup returns CDR1 LGHNA and CDR2 YSLEER. V was pared by 0 bases and J by 4 bases, with 16 bases between. CDR3 residues: CASSQDGLSTTYNEQFF. The CDR3 coding sequence is TGCGCCAGCAGCCAAGATGGACTCTCAACAACGTACAATGAGCAGTTCTTC.

The CDR3 DNA sequence: TGCGCCAGCAGCGGGTGGGTAAACGACTACGAGCAGTACTTC. Protein: CASSGWVNDYEQYF. V gene TRBV4-1 combines with J gene TRBJ2-7; no definite D call. The CDR3 runs to 14 residues. The germline V gene encodes CDR1 MGHRA and CDR2 YSYEKL. The ends were cut back, 5 bases at V and 3 bases at J, with 14 bases in the middle.

This clone was seen only once. The rearrangement uses TRBV6-2 or TRBV6-3 and TRBJ2-5; D perhaps matches TRBD2 (5 bases). Looked up from germline, CDR1 is MNHEY and CDR2 is SVGEGT. V lost 5 bases and J lost 4, with 14 bases in between. The CDR3 spans 14 residues. The CDR3, as DNA: TGTGCCAGCAGTGAGGGAACCGCCGTAGAGACCCAGTACTTC. Its protein is CASSEGTAVETQYF.

The table lists this clone with a count of one. CDR3 nucleotide sequence: TGTGCCAGCAGCCACGCCGGGCGGGGCGAGAACACTGAAGCTTTCTTT. This translates into CASSHAGRGENTEAFF. The gene calls are TRBV6-6 and TRBJ1-1; D may be TRBD1 (5 bases). The CDR3 covers 16 residues. CDR1 and CDR2 (germline): MNHNY, SVGAGI (reference sequence). Trimming left V 6 bases short and J 1 base short, with 18 bases between.

V gene TRBV29-1 combines with J gene TRBJ2-5, with D uncertain. The CDR3 has 12 amino acids. The V gene's germline CDR1 is SQVTM and CDR2 ANQGSEA. Trimming took 3 bases from V and 4 from J, leaving 9 bases between them. CDR3 sequence (DNA): TGCAGCGTTGATCAGCTGGGAGAGACCCAGTACTTC. Translation gives CSVDQLGETQYF.

This chain joins TRBV14 and TRBJ2-7, with TRBD1 matching 9 bases. Germline CDR1 and CDR2: SGHDN and FVKESK. Unmatched junction bases numbered 7, after V lost 4 bases and J lost 0 bases. The CDR3 loop spans 16 amino acids. The CDR3 spells CASSLGDRVISYEQYF. In DNA, the CDR3 is TGTGCCAGCAGCCTCGGGGACAGGGTCATCTCCTACGAGCAGTACTTC. The whole variable domain, remainder taken from reference TRBV14 and TRBJ2-7, is EAGVTQFPSHSVIEKGQTVTLRCDPISGHDNLYWYRRVMGKEIKFLLHFVKESKQDESGMPNNRFLAERTGGTYSTLKVQPAELEDSGVYFCASSLGDRVISYEQYFGPGTRLTVT.

The chain joins TRBV5-5 to TRBJ1-4, with D maybe TRBD1 (6 bases). The CDR3 has 15 amino acids. Germline values: CDR1 SGHKS, CDR2 YYEKEE (reference sequence). Trimming stripped 0 bases from V and 8 bases from J, with 14 bases between. The CDR3 DNA follows: TGTGCCAGCAGCTTGGGGGGGCAAAACAACGAAAAACTGTTTTTT. It codes for CASSLGGQNNEKLFF.